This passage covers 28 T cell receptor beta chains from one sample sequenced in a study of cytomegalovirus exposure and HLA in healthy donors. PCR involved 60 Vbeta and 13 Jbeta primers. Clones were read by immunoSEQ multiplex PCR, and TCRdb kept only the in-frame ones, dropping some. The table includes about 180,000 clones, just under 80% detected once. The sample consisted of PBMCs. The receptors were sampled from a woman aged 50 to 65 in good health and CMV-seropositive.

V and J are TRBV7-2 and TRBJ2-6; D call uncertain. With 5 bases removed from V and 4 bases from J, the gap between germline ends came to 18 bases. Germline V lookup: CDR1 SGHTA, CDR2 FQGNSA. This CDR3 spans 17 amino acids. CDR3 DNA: TGTGCCAGCAGCCCCCTGTCGAGAGGTTTGGGGGCCAACGTCCTGACTTTC. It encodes CASSPLSRGLGANVLTF.

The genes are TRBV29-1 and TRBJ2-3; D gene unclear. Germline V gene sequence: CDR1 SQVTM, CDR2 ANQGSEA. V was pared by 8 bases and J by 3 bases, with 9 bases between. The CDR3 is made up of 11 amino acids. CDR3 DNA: TGCAGCTACCGGAGAACAGATACGCAGTATTTT. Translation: CSYRRTDTQYF.

The CDR3: CASRKLREPPTEAFF. The CDR3 DNA follows: TGTGCCAGCAGGAAACTGCGGGAGCCCCCAACTGAAGCTTTCTTT. The chain has TRBV28 and TRBJ1-1; no definite D call. The CDR3 totals 15 residues. Germline loops: CDR1 MDHEN, CDR2 SYDVKM. V was pared by 6 bases and J by 5 bases, with 19 bases between.

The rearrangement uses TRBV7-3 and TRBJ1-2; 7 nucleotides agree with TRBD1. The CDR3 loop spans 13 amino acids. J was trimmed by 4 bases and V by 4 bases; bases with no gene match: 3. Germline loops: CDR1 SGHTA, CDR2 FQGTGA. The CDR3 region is CASSSTGFYGYTF. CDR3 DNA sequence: TGTGCCAGCAGCTCGACAGGGTTCTATGGCTACACCTTC.

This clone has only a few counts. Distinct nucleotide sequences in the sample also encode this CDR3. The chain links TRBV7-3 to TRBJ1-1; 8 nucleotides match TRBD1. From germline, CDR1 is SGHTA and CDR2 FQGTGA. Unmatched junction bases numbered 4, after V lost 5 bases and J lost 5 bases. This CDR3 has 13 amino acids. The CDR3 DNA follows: TGTGCCAGCAGCCTGACAGGGGTGACTGAAGCTTTCTTT. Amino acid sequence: CASSLTGVTEAFF.

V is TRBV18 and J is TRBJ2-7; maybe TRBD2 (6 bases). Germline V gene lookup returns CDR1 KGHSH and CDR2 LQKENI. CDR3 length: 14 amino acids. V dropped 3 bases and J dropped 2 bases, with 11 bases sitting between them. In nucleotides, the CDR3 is TGTGCCAGCTCACCCCCCGGGAGAACCTACGAGCAGTACTTC. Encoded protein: CASSPPGRTYEQYF.

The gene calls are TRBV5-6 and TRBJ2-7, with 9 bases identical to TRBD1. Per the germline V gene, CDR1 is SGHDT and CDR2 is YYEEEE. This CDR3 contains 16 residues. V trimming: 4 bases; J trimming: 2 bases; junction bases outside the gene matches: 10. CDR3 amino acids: CASSIGTGINAYEQYF. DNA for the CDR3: TGTGCCAGCAGCATCGGGACAGGGATAAACGCCTACGAGCAGTACTTC.

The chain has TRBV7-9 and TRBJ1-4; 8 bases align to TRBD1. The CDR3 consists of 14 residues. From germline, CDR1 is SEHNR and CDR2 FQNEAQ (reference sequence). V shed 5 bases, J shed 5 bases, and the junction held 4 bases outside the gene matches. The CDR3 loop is CASSPRTGNEKLFF. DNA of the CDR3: TGTGCCAGCAGCCCCCGGACAGGGAATGAAAAACTGTTTTTT.

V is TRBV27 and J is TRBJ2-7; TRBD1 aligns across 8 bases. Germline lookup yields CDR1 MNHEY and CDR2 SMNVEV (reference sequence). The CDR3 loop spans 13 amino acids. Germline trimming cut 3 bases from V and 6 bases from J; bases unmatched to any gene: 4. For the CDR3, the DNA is TGTGCCAGCAGTTTCCCCGGACAGGGCGAGCAGTACTTC. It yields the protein CASSFPGQGEQYF.

CDR3 protein: CASSLAGRTNEKLFF. The CDR3 nucleotides read TGCGCCAGCAGCTTGGCAGGTAGAACTAATGAAAAACTGTTTTTT. V gene TRBV5-1 combines with J gene TRBJ1-4; no definite D call. This CDR3 region has 15 residues. V dropped 0 bases and J dropped 1 base, with 7 bases sitting between them. Germline V lookup: CDR1 SGHRS, CDR2 YFSETQ.

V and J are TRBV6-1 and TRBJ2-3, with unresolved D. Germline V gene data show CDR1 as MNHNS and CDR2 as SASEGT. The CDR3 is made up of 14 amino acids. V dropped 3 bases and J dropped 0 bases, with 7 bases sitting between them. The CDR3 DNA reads TGTGCCAGCAGTGAGAGAGATAGCACAGATACGCAGTATTTT. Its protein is CASSERDSTDTQYF.

The CDR3 region is CASSVAGGQGGEKLFF. CDR3 nucleotides: TGTGCCAGCAGCGTAGCTGGAGGACAGGGGGGTGAAAAACTGTTTTTT. The V gene is TRBV9, the J gene TRBJ1-4; 10 positions agree with TRBD1. V lost 0 bases and J lost 7; bases outside the gene matches: 6. The CDR3 extends over 16 amino acids. Germline V gene lookup returns CDR1 SGDLS and CDR2 YYNGEE.

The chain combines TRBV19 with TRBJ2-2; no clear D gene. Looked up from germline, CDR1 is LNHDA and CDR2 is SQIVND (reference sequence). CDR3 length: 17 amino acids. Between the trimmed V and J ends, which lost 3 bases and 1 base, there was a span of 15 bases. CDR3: CASSMLFRIRNTGELFF. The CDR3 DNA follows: TGTGCCAGTAGTATGTTGTTCAGAATACGGAACACCGGGGAGCTGTTTTTT.

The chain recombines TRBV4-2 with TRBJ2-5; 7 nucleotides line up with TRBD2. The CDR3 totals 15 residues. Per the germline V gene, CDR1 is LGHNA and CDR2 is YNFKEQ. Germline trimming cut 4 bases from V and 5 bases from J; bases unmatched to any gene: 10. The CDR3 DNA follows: TGTGCCAGCAGCCCGAACGGGGAGGGTGCGGAGACCCAGTACTTC. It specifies CASSPNGEGAETQYF.

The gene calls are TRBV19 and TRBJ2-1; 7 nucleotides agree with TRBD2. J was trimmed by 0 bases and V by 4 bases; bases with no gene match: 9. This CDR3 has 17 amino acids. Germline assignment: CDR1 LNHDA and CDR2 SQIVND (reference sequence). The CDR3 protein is CASSTGGSWRSYNEQFF. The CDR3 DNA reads TGTGCCAGTAGTACTGGCGGGAGCTGGCGCTCCTACAATGAGCAGTTCTTC. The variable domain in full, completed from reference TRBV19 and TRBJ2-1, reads DGGITQSPKYLFRKEGQNVTLSCEQNLNHDAMYWYRQDPGQGLRLIYYSQIVNDFQKGDIAEGYSVSREKKESFPLTVTSAQKNPTAFYLCASSTGGSWRSYNEQFFGPGTRLTVL.

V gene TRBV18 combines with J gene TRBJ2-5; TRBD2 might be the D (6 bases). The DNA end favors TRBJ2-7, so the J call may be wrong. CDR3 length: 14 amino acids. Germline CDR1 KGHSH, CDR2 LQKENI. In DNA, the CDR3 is TGTGCCAGCTCACCACCGGTGACTAGCTACGAGCAGTACTTC. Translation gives CASSPPVTSYEQYF.

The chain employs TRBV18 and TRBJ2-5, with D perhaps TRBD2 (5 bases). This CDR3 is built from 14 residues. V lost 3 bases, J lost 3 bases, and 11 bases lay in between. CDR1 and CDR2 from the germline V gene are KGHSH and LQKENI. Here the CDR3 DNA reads TGTGCCAGCTCACCGCCTACTAGGGAAGAGACCCAGTACTTC. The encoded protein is CASSPPTREETQYF.

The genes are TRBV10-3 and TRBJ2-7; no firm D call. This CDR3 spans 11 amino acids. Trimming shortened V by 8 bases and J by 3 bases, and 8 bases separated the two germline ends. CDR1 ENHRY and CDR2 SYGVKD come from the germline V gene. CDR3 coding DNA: TGTGCCATCTCCGGAGACTACGAGCAGTACTTC. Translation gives CAISGDYEQYF.

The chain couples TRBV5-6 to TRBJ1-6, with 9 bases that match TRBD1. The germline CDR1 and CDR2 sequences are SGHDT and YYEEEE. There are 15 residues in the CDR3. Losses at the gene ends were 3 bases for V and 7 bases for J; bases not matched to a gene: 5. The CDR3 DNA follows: TGTGCCAGCAGCTGGGGGGACAGGGAGAATTCACCCCTCCACTTT. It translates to CASSWGDRENSPLHF.

DNA of the CDR3: TGTGCCAGCAGTTACACAGGCAACTCTGGAAACACCATATATTTT. Translating gives CASSYTGNSGNTIYF. The genes are TRBV6-5 and TRBJ1-3; the D gene is possibly TRBD1 (5 bases). Germline V gives CDR1 MNHEY, CDR2 SVGAGI. This CDR3 spans 15 amino acids. The V end lost 2 bases, the J end lost 0 bases, and 8 bases lay between the germline ends.

The CDR3 loop reads CASSQSRTGSNTEAFF. CDR3 in DNA: TGTGCCAGCAGCCAATCTCGGACAGGCTCGAACACTGAAGCTTTCTTT. The chain uses TRBV16 and TRBJ1-1; TRBD1 aligns across 7 bases. Trimming at V came to 0 bases and at J to 1 base, leaving 5 bases not matched to a gene. Germline V gives CDR1 KGHSY, CDR2 FQNENV. This CDR3 contains 16 residues. The whole variable domain, filled in from reference TRBV16 and TRBJ1-1, reads GEEVAQTPKHLVRGEGQKAKLYCAPIKGHSYVFWYQQVLKNEFKFLISFQNENVFDETGMPKERFSAKCLPNSPCSLEIQATKLEDSAVYFCASSQSRTGSNTEAFFGQGTRLTVV.

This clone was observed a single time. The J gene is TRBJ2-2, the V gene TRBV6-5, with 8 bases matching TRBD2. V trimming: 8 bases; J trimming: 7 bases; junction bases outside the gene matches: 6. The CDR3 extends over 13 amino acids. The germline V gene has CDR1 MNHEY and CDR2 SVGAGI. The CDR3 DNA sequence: TGTGCCAGCCTCTCCCTAGCGGGCGGGGAGCTGTTTTTT. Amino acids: CASLSLAGGELFF.

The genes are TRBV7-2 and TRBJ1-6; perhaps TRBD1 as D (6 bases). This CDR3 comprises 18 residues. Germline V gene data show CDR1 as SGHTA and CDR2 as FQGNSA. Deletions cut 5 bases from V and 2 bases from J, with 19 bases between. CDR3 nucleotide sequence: TGTGCCAGCAGCCCCCGGGCCCAGGGGAGAACCTATAATTCACCCCTCCACTTT. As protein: CASSPRAQGRTYNSPLHF.

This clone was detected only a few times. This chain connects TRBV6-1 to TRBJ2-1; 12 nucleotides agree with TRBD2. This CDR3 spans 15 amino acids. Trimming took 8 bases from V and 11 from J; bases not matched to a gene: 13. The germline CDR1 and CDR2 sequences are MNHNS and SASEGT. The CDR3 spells CASLVTSGGDRKQFF. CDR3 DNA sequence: TGTGCCAGCCTTGTGACTAGCGGGGGTGATCGGAAGCAGTTCTTC.

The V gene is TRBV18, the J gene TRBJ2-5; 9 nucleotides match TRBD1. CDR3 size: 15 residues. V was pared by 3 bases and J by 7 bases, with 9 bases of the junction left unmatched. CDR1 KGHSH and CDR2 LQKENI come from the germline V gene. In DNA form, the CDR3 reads TGTGCCAGCTCACCGTCCCGGGACAGGGAAGGGACCCAGTACTTC. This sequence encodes CASSPSRDREGTQYF.

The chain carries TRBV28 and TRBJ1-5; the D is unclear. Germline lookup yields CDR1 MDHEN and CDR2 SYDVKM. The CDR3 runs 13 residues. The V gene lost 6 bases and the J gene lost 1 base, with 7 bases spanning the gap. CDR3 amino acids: CASRFQSNQPQHF. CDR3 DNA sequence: TGTGCCAGCAGGTTTCAAAGCAATCAGCCCCAGCATTTT.

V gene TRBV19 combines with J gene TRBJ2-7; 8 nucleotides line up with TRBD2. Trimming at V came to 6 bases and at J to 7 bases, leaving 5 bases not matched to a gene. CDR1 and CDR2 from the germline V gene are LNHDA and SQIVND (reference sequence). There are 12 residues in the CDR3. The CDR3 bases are TGTGCCAGTAGCGGGAGGGCCTGGGAGCAGTACTTC. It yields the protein CASSGRAWEQYF.

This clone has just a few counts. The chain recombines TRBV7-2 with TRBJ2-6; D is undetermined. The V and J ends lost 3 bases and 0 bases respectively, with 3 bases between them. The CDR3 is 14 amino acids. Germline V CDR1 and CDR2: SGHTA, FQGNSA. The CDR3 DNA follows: TGTGCCAGCAGCTTTAGCTCTGGGGCCAACGTCCTGACTTTC. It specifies CASSFSSGANVLTF.